Each of the 2 T cell receptor beta chains below was sequenced from the same sample in a study of vaccination and CD4 T cells after COVID-19. TCRdb re-called the PCR reads through MiXCR, storing one row per CDR3 protein. Here the sample spans 20,000 to 25,000 distinct CDR3 sequences, roughly 56% being singletons. Material: CD4+ T cells from blood, obtained before SARS-CoV-2 vaccination. These receptors were obtained from a human donor who had recovered from COVID-19.

J is TRBJ1-2 and V is TRBV27, with 10 bases matching TRBD1. Unmatched junction bases numbered 6, after V lost 6 bases and J lost 5 bases. The germline V gene encodes CDR1 MNHEY and CDR2 SMNVEV (reference sequence). The CDR3 extends over 14 amino acids. The CDR3 spells CASSRQGAWYGYTF. The CDR3 DNA follows: TGTGCCAGCAGCCGACAGGGGGCCTGGTATGGCTACACCTTC.

The chain employs TRBV7-2 and TRBJ2-7, with TRBD1 matching over 7 bases. Per germline, CDR1 SGHTA and CDR2 FQGNSA. Trimming cost V 4 bases and J 5 bases; bases outside gene matches: 2. This CDR3 contains 12 residues. CDR3 in DNA: TGTGCCAGCAGCTCGCAGGGGGACGAGCAGTACTTC. Translated, it gives CASSSQGDEQYF.